This entry features one T cell receptor (beta chain) sequence. Its cognate antigen is unknown. This entry comes from a study of cytomegalovirus exposure and HLA in healthy donors. CDR3 length: 15 residues. Germline assignment: CDR1 MGHDK and CDR2 SYGVNS. V was cut by 1 base and J by 8 bases, with 15 bases left in between. Whole-study findings and limits: Previously analyzed data showed that most TCR beta V segments were productive at a frequency of about 87% or about 30%. HLA alleles showed associations with 16,951 TCR beta sequences in a later analysis, at a 0.05 false discovery rate.

60 Vbeta and 13 Jbeta primers were used in PCR. Repertoires were generated with immunoSEQ multiplex PCR, while TCRdb's copy carries only in-frame clones and drops some. This table holds over 150,000 clones, 70% to 80% found once. The TCR sequence derives from a man between 18 and 35 years old in good health and CMV-seropositive. Source material: PBMCs. The chain recombines TRBV25-1 with TRBJ2-1; possibly TRBD2 for D (5 bases). CDR3 amino acids: CASSEWSNLAHEQFF. CDR3 nucleotide sequence: TGTGCCAGCAGTGAATGGTCCAATCTAGCACATGAGCAGTTCTTC.